The entry below describes one T cell receptor beta chain. TCRdb redid the calling of the 5' RACE reads with MiXCR, one entry per CDR3 protein. The sample holds about 340,000 distinct CDR3 sequences, around 14% seen once. This sample stems from a study of T-cell memory formation after mild COVID-19. Per the germline V gene, CDR1 is MNHEY and CDR2 is SVGAGI. Trimming removed 6 bases from V and 5 bases from J, with 19 bases in between. CDR3 size: 15 residues. The chain uses TRBV6-5 and TRBJ1-2, with unresolved D. Sequencing was carried out using PBMCs or a T cell subset sorted from them (not recorded which). This clonotype originated in a man younger than 30 who had mild COVID-19 (a few samples of this study predate the infection). Cell type and time point are not known. The CDR3 nucleotides are TGTGCCAGCAGCCCGCGGACGCGGGAGGGATATGGCTACACCTTC. The encoded protein is CASSPRTREGYGYTF.